The clone carrying this T cell receptor beta chain was recorded only once. Antigen: not known. The CDR3 runs 17 residues. Between the trimmed V and J ends, which lost 4 bases and 3 bases, there was a span of 21 bases. Germline values: CDR1 SGDLS, CDR2 YYNGEE. These data belong to a study of untreated major depressive disorder. General study results and limits: In every subject, the five largest TRBV05-01 clones were private. Sequencing showed nonsignificant TRBV25-01 and TRBV02-01 differences matching flow cytometry. TRBV05-01 (Vbeta 5.1) usage was higher in CD4+ T cells of depressed patients than controls.

Approximately 30 ml of peripheral blood was collected per donor. CD4+ T cell purity was typically approximately 95%. Method: immunoSEQ multiplex PCR; TCRdb's copy keeps in-frame clones and lacks some. Among around 13,000 clones, over 80% were seen once, and the ten largest hold 1.5% to 2%. The sequenced sample consisted of CD4+ T cells from PBMCs. The chain has TRBV9 and TRBJ2-3, with D perhaps TRBD2 (6 bases). This TCR was recovered from a woman under 40 with major depressive disorder. In nucleotides, the CDR3 is TGTGCCAGCAGCCCCCCTTCCAGACCCGGAGGGACAGATACGCAGTATTTT. Amino acid sequence: CASSPPSRPGGTDTQYF.